Following are 30 T cell receptor beta chains from one sample sequenced in a study of CD8 T cells in ankylosing spondylitis. TCRdb used MiXCR to reprocess the 5' RACE reads, holding one entry per CDR3 protein. The table has 210,000 or so distinct CDR3 sequences, about 26% seen once. Material for sequencing was blood, either unsorted or a sorted T cell fraction (not recorded which). The receptors were gathered from a male donor with ankylosing spondylitis or in good health (not recorded which).

This clonotype has only a few counts. The chain uses TRBV19 and TRBJ2-7; TRBD2 matches at 12 bases. Germline V gives CDR1 LNHDA, CDR2 SQIVND (reference sequence). The CDR3 is 15 amino acids. After removal of 5 bases from V and 3 bases from J, the junction contained 5 bases not matched to a gene. The CDR3 nucleotides read TGTGCCAGTAGTCCCAGACTAGCGGGGGTCTACGAGCAGTACTTC. Translation: CASSPRLAGVYEQYF.

The sample holds many counts of this clonotype. The rearrangement joins TRBV18 to TRBJ2-7, with D tentatively TRBD1 (6 bases). The CDR3 has 13 residues. V lost 4 bases and J 4 bases, leaving 11 bases between the germline ends. Germline CDR1 reads KGHSH; CDR2 reads LQKENI. CDR3 DNA: TGTGCCAGCTCACAAGGACAGCAATACGAGCAGTACTTC. Encoded protein: CASSQGQQYEQYF.

This clonotype showed up many times. J is TRBJ1-4 and V is TRBV3-1, with 8 bases that match TRBD1. Germline-derived CDR1 and CDR2 are LGHDT and YNNKEL (reference sequence). The V gene end was trimmed by 2 bases and the J gene end by 3 bases; junction bases not matched to a gene: 5. This CDR3 is 16 amino acids long. CDR3 in amino acids: CASSQRPGQANEKLFF. In DNA, the CDR3 is TGTGCCAGCAGCCAAAGACCGGGACAGGCTAATGAAAAACTGTTTTTT. Complete variable domain (other parts from reference TRBV3-1 and TRBJ1-4): DTAVSQTPKYLVTQMGNDKSIKCEQNLGHDTMYWYKQDSKKFLKIMFSYNNKELIINETVPNRFSPKSPDKAHLNLHINSLELGDSAVYFCASSQRPGQANEKLFFGSGTQLSVL.

This clonotype was seen only a few times. The V and J genes are TRBV29-1 and TRBJ1-1, with 7 bases matching TRBD1. Germline V gene lookup returns CDR1 SQVTM and CDR2 ANQGSEA. The CDR3 runs 14 residues. Trimming removed 4 bases from V and 0 bases from J; junction bases left unmatched: 5. CDR3 coding DNA: TGCAGCGTTGCTGCGGGACAGATGAACACTGAAGCTTTCTTT. This sequence encodes CSVAAGQMNTEAFF.

This clonotype was recorded at least ten times. The genes are TRBV12-3 or TRBV12-4 and TRBJ2-3; D is uncertain. Trimming shortened V by 3 bases and J by 0 bases, and 7 bases separated the two germline ends. The CDR3 runs 14 residues. The CDR3 DNA reads TGTGCCAGCAGTTTTTTCCGGAGCACAGATACGCAGTATTTT. Translated: CASSFFRSTDTQYF.

V gene TRBV18 combines with J gene TRBJ1-2, with TRBD1 identical over 7 bases. The CDR3 loop spans 14 amino acids. V dropped 2 bases and J dropped 8; count of bases not matched to a gene: 8. Germline V gene sequence: CDR1 KGHSH, CDR2 LQKENI. In nucleotides, the CDR3 is TGTGCCAGCTCACCAAGCCGACAGGGAGAAGGCTACACCTTC. Encoded protein: CASSPSRQGEGYTF.

The CDR3 DNA is TGCAGTGCTAGATCAATAGCGGGCTCCTCCTACGAGCAGTACTTC. This encodes CSARSIAGSSYEQYF. The genes are TRBV20-1 and TRBJ2-7; 7 bases line up with TRBD2. This CDR3 comprises 15 residues. The germline V gene has CDR1 DFQATT and CDR2 SNEGSKA (reference sequence). V was clipped by 2 bases and J by 0 bases; unmatched bases: 7.

This clonotype was counted at least ten times. The chain uses TRBV28 and TRBJ2-2; tentatively, D is TRBD2 (6 bases). Trimming removed 6 bases from V and 7 bases from J, with 18 bases in between. The CDR3 spans 15 residues. The V gene's germline CDR1 is MDHEN and CDR2 SYDVKM. CDR3 in DNA: TGTGCCAGCAGCACCGCAGCGGGCTCTGGCGGGGAGCTGTTTTTT. Translation gives CASSTAAGSGGELFF.

This chain uses TRBV29-1 with TRBJ1-2; possible D gene TRBD1, 6 bases. The CDR3 sequence is 15 residues long. Trimming removed 4 bases from V and 1 base from J, with 16 bases in between. CDR1 and CDR2 from the germline V gene are SQVTM and ANQGSEA. The CDR3, as DNA: TGCAGCGTTGGGTCGCGAAACAGGGATAACTATGGCTACACCTTC. Protein product: CSVGSRNRDNYGYTF. The variable domain in full, completed from reference TRBV29-1 and TRBJ1-2, reads SAVISQKPSRDICQRGTSLTIQCQVDSQVTMMFWYRQQPGQSLTLIATANQGSEATYESGFVIDKFPISRPNLTFSTLTVSNMSPEDSSIYLCSVGSRNRDNYGYTFGSGTRLTVV.

The chain carries TRBV6-1 and TRBJ2-7; the D gene is possibly TRBD2 (5 bases). V lost 8 bases and J lost 4, with 15 bases in between. Germline V gives CDR1 MNHNS, CDR2 SASEGT. The length of the CDR3 is 13 residues. CDR3 in DNA: TGTGCCAGCTTGGTAGGTCGGGGTTACGAGCAGTACTTC. Translating gives CASLVGRGYEQYF.

This clonotype was recorded a few times. The J gene is TRBJ2-1, the V gene TRBV6-1; the match to TRBD1 covers 12 bases. The CDR3 runs to 15 residues. V gave up 6 bases and J gave up 7 bases; unmatched junction bases: 7. The V gene's germline CDR1 is MNHNS and CDR2 SASEGT. CDR3 sequence (DNA): TGTGCCAGCAGCCTCCGGGACAGGGGGCTGAATGAGCAGTTCTTC. Translation: CASSLRDRGLNEQFF.

This clonotype was recorded many times. This rearrangement joins TRBV12-3 or TRBV12-4 to TRBJ1-1; the D is unclear. Trimming pared 1 base from V and 4 bases from J, leaving 7 bases between. The CDR3 covers 13 residues. This chain's CDR3 is CASSLGPATEAFF. The CDR3 DNA is TGTGCCAGCAGTTTAGGCCCGGCCACTGAAGCTTTCTTT.

This clonotype was counted between two and nine times. The chain links TRBV29-1 to TRBJ2-1, with 7 nucleotides matching TRBD2. Looked up from germline, CDR1 is SQVTM and CDR2 is ANQGSEA. The CDR3 extends over 13 amino acids. V gave up 3 bases and J gave up 10 bases; unmatched junction bases: 9. The CDR3, as DNA: TGCAGCGTTGATGGGGGGAGGGCCTGGGAGCAGTTCTTC. Protein: CSVDGGRAWEQFF.

For this clonotype: Being one base from a much bigger clone, this may be a read error. The V call is TRBV12-3 or TRBV12-4, the J call TRBJ2-7, with no clear D. With the DNA end fitting TRBJ2-1 better, the J assignment may be wrong. CDR3 length: 15 residues. CDR3 region: CASSLTDESSYEQFF. For the CDR3, the DNA is TGTGCCAGCAGTTTAACAGACGAAAGCTCCTACGAGCAGTTCTTC.

This clonotype was seen repeatedly, ten times or more. This chain links TRBV7-2 with TRBJ2-7; 10 bases are shared with TRBD2. Looked up from germline, CDR1 is SGHTA and CDR2 is FQGNSA. This CDR3 contains 16 residues. Unmatched junction bases numbered 9, after V lost 4 bases and J lost 3 bases. CDR3 residues: CASSYLASGSLYEQYF. The CDR3 bases are TGTGCCAGCAGCTACCTCGCTAGCGGGAGTCTCTACGAGCAGTACTTC.

This clonotype was seen once. V and J are TRBV18 and TRBJ1-1; TRBD1 might be the D (5 bases). V shed 9 bases and J shed 6 bases, with 14 bases lying between them. Germline V gene lookup returns CDR1 KGHSH and CDR2 LQKENI. The CDR3 runs 12 residues. As DNA, the CDR3 is TGTGCCAGTGCGGGGGACGTGGCTGAAGCTTTCTTT. Encoded protein: CASAGDVAEAFF.

At least ten counts were recorded for this clonotype. This chain joins TRBV4-2 and TRBJ2-7; 9 positions match TRBD1. J gave up 2 bases and V 4 bases, and 6 bases lay outside the gene matches. CDR3 length: 15 amino acids. Germline-derived CDR1 and CDR2 are LGHNA and YNFKEQ. The CDR3 sequence: CASSPWTGEAYEQYF. The CDR3 DNA sequence: TGTGCCAGCAGCCCTTGGACAGGGGAAGCCTACGAGCAGTACTTC.

This clonotype was seen repeatedly, ten times or more. This chain joins TRBV12-3 or TRBV12-4 and TRBJ1-2, with D uncertain. The V end was cut by 8 bases, the J end by 0 bases, with 7 bases between. This CDR3 contains 12 residues. The CDR3 region is CASGRANYGYTF. DNA of the CDR3: TGTGCCAGCGGTAGGGCTAACTATGGCTACACCTTC.

Worth noting for this clonotype: This sequence may be a read error, since a much larger clone differs from it by one base. This chain joins TRBV5-1 and TRBJ2-2; tentatively, D is TRBD2 (7 bases). The CDR3 is made up of 15 amino acids. The germline CDR1 and CDR2 sequences are SGHRS and YFSETQ. The CDR3 sequence is CARSLGGRQAGELFF. The CDR3 nucleotides are TGCGCCCGCAGCTTGGGGGGGCGACAGGCCGGGGAGCTGTTTTTT.

The chain is built from TRBV29-1 and TRBJ2-7, with D unclear. The CDR3 contains 12 residues. The V end lost 3 bases, the J end lost 3 bases, and 9 bases lay between the germline ends. Germline lookup yields CDR1 SQVTM and CDR2 ANQGSEA. CDR3 bases: TGCAGCGTTGACCGCGACGGCTACGAGCAGTACTTC. The encoded protein is CSVDRDGYEQYF.

V usage is TRBV20-1 and J usage is TRBJ2-1, with 14 positions matching TRBD2. Germline loops: CDR1 DFQATT, CDR2 SNEGSKA (reference sequence). CDR3 length: 15 amino acids. The ends lost 2 bases at V and 10 bases at J; junction bases unmatched: 7. CDR3 region: CSARMGLAGVWEQFF. CDR3 sequence (DNA): TGCAGTGCTAGAATGGGACTAGCGGGAGTATGGGAGCAGTTCTTC.

This chain links TRBV12-3 or TRBV12-4 with TRBJ2-1, with D unresolved. The ends were cut back, 4 bases at V and 8 bases at J, with 9 bases in the middle. The CDR3 loop spans 12 amino acids. The CDR3 DNA follows: TGTGCCAGCAGTTATCGAGTAGATGAGCAGTTCTTC. Its translation: CASSYRVDEQFF.

This clonotype has a handful of counts. The J gene is TRBJ1-2, the V gene TRBV29-1, with no clear D. Trimming took off 3 bases at V and 2 bases at J, with 7 bases between the two ends. Germline V gene data show CDR1 as SQVTM and CDR2 as ANQGSEA. CDR3 length: 12 amino acids. The chain's CDR3 is CSVDRSNYGYTF. The CDR3 DNA sequence: TGCAGCGTTGATCGGAGCAACTATGGCTACACCTTC. Complete variable domain (other parts from reference TRBV29-1 and TRBJ1-2): SAVISQKPSRDICQRGTSLTIQCQVDSQVTMMFWYRQQPGQSLTLIATANQGSEATYESGFVIDKFPISRPNLTFSTLTVSNMSPEDSSIYLCSVDRSNYGYTFGSGTRLTVV.

This clonotype came up many times. CDR3 coding DNA: TGTGCCAGCAGCCAATCTGGTCGGGACCTCCACTTT. Amino acids: CASSQSGRDLHF. The chain has TRBV14 and TRBJ1-6; D remains ambiguous. Trimming left V 2 bases short and J 15 bases short, with 11 bases between. Per the germline V gene, CDR1 is SGHDN and CDR2 is FVKESK. This CDR3 has 12 amino acids.

This clonotype was seen many times. V usage is TRBV7-9 and J usage is TRBJ2-1; D is possibly TRBD1 (6 bases). Germline CDR1 SEHNR, CDR2 FQNEAQ (reference sequence). V lost 5 bases to trimming and J lost 5 bases, with 13 bases between them. The CDR3 length is 14 residues. CDR3 nucleotides: TGTGCCAGCAGCCCCGACAGGAACCACAATGAGCAGTTCTTC. This translates into CASSPDRNHNEQFF.

This clonotype was detected ten times or more. The chain uses TRBV6-1 and TRBJ2-3, with D maybe TRBD2 (6 bases). The germline V gene encodes CDR1 MNHNS and CDR2 SASEGT. Trimming shortened V by 7 bases and J by 4 bases, and 18 bases separated the two germline ends. The CDR3 loop spans 15 amino acids. CDR3: CASTSTWGVPDTQYF. The DNA of the CDR3 is TGTGCCAGCACCTCTACTTGGGGGGTCCCAGATACGCAGTATTTT.

In this sample, this clonotype turned up many times. The rearrangement uses TRBV4-3 and TRBJ1-4; D is undetermined. The V and J ends lost 1 base and 4 bases respectively, with 7 bases between them. Germline V gene lookup returns CDR1 LGHNA and CDR2 YSLEER. This CDR3 comprises 14 residues. The CDR3 spells CASSQVSFNEKLFF. Here the CDR3 DNA reads TGCGCCAGCAGCCAAGTGTCCTTTAATGAAAAACTGTTTTTT.

This clonotype was observed many times. V is TRBV12-3 or TRBV12-4 and J is TRBJ2-7; 13 bases are a match to TRBD2. The CDR3 contains 14 residues. V lost 5 bases and J lost 6; bases outside the gene matches: 4. The CDR3 nucleotides are TGTGCCAGCAGTCAAGGACTAGCGGGAGTCGAGCAGTACTTC. Its protein is CASSQGLAGVEQYF.

This clonotype occurred a few times. The chain has TRBV6-5 and TRBJ2-7; 10 bases are a match to TRBD1. Germline values: CDR1 MNHEY, CDR2 SVGAGI. The ends lost 0 bases at V and 2 bases at J; junction bases unmatched: 7. This CDR3 comprises 17 residues. CDR3 sequence reads: CASSYSRAGTGAYEQYF. CDR3 nucleotide sequence: TGTGCCAGCAGTTACTCAAGGGCCGGGACAGGGGCCTACGAGCAGTACTTC.

This clonotype has at least ten counts. This chain joins TRBV11-1 and TRBJ2-1, with D possibly TRBD2 on 7 matching bases. The ends were cut back, 8 bases at V and 9 bases at J, with 14 bases in the middle. Germline V lookup: CDR1 SGHAT, CDR2 FQDESV (reference sequence). The CDR3 totals 12 residues. CDR3 nucleotides: TGTGCCAGCGGAAAGGGGGGGCTTGAGCAGTTCTTC. As protein: CASGKGGLEQFF. The full variable domain, in which reference TRBV11-1 and TRBJ2-1 provide the parts outside the CDR3, is EAEVAQSPRYKITEKSQAVAFWCDPISGHATLYWYRQILGQGPELLVQFQDESVVDDSQLPKDRFSAERLKGVDSTLKIQPAELGDSAMYLCASGKGGLEQFFGPGTRLTVL.